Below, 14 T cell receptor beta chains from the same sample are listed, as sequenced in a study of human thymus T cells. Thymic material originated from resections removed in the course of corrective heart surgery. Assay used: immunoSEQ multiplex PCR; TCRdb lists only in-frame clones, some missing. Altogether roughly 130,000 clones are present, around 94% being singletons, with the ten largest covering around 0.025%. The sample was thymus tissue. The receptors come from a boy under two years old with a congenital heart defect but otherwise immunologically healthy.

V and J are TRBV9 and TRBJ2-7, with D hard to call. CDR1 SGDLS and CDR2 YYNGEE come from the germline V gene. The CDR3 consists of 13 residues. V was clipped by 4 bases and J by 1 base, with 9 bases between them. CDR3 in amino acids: CASSPGVSYEQYF. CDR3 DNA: TGTGCCAGCAGCCCCGGAGTTTCCTACGAGCAGTACTTC.

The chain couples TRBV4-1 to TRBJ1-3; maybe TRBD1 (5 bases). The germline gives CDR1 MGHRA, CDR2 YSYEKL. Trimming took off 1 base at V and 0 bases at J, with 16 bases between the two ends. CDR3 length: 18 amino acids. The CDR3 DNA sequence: TGCGCCAGCAGCCAAGGGTTCGGGGGACCCTCCTCTGGAAACACCATATATTTT. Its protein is CASSQGFGGPSSGNTIYF.

CDR3 protein: CASSQDPITVSSTDTQYF. The DNA of the CDR3 is TGTGCCAGCAGCCAAGATCCGATTACAGTTAGCAGCACAGATACGCAGTATTTT. The chain combines TRBV14 with TRBJ2-3; no firm D call. The CDR3 is made up of 18 amino acids. Looked up from germline, CDR1 is SGHDN and CDR2 is FVKESK. V was shortened by 0 bases and J by 0 bases, with 16 bases between the two germline ends.

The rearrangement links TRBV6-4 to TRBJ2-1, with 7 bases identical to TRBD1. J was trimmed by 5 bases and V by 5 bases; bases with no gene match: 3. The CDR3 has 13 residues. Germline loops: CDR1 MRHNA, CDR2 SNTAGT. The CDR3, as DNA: TGTGCCAGCAGTACCGGGACAGACAATGAGCAGTTCTTC. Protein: CASSTGTDNEQFF.

CDR3 sequence: CASSPGLDSYEQYF. The CDR3 DNA reads TGTGCCAGCAGTCCGGGACTTGACTCCTACGAGCAGTACTTC. V is TRBV27 and J is TRBJ2-7, with D tentatively TRBD2 (6 bases). CDR3 size: 14 residues. V lost 5 bases to trimming and J lost 0 bases, with 11 bases between them. Germline CDR1 reads MNHEY; CDR2 reads SMNVEV (reference sequence).

CDR3: CASSYVQGSNQPQHF. The CDR3 DNA sequence: TGTGCCAGCAGTTACGTCCAGGGGAGCAATCAGCCCCAGCATTTT. V gene TRBV6-6 combines with J gene TRBJ1-5; D possibly corresponds to TRBD1 (6 bases). The CDR3 spans 15 residues. Trimming removed 2 bases at V and 1 base at J, with 9 bases between. CDR1 is MNHNY and CDR2 is SVGAGI in the germline V gene (reference sequence).

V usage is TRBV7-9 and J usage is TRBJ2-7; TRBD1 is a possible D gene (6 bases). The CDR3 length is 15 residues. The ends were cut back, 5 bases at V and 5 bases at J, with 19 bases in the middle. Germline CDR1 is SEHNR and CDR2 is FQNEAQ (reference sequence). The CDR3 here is CASSRGVGAKDEQYF. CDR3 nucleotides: TGTGCCAGCAGCCGCGGAGTGGGGGCAAAAGACGAGCAGTACTTC.

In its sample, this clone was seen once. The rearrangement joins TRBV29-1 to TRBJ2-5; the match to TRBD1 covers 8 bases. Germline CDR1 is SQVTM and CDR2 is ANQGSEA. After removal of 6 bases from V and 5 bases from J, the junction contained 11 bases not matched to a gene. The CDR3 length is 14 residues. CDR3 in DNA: TGCAGCGTCGAGGACAGGGCGGCCCAGGAGACCCAGTACTTC. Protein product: CSVEDRAAQETQYF.

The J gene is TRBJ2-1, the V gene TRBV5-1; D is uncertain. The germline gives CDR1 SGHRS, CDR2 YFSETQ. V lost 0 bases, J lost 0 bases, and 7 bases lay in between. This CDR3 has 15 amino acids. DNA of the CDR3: TGCGCCAGCAGCTTGGCTCAGAGCTCCTACAATGAGCAGTTCTTC. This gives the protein CASSLAQSSYNEQFF.

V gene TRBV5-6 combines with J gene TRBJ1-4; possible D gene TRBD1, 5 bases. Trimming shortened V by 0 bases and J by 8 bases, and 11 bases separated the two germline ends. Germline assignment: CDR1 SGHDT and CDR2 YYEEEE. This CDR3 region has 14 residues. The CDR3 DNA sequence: TGTGCCAGCAGCTTGGGTCAGGGACCCGAAAAACTGTTTTTT. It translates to CASSLGQGPEKLFF.

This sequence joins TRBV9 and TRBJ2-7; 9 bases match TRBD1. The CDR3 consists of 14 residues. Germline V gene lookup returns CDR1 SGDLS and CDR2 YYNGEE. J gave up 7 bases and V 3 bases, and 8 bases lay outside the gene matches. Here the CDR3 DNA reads TGTGCCAGCAGCGGCGGGACAGGGAATAGGGAGCAGTACTTC. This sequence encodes CASSGGTGNREQYF.

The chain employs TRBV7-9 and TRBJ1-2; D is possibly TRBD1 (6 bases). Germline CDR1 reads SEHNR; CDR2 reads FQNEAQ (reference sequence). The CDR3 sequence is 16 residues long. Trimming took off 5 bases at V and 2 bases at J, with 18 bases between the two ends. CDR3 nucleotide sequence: TGTGCCAGCAGCGGCGACCTGGCGGGGGCGAACTATGGCTACACCTTC. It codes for CASSGDLAGANYGYTF.

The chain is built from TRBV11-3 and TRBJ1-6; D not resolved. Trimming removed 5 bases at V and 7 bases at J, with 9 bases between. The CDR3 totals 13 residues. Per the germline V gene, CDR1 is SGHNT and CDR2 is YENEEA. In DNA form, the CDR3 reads TGTGCCAGCAGCCCAAACCCAAATTCACCCCTCCACTTT. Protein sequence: CASSPNPNSPLHF.

The CDR3 sequence is CATEQGTTEAFF. The CDR3 DNA is TGTGCCACTGAACAGGGGACGACTGAAGCTTTCTTT. This rearrangement joins TRBV7-2 to TRBJ1-1; TRBD1 aligns across 7 bases. V dropped 10 bases and J dropped 5; count of bases not matched to a gene: 7. Germline V gene lookup returns CDR1 SGHTA and CDR2 FQGNSA. The CDR3 has 12 residues.